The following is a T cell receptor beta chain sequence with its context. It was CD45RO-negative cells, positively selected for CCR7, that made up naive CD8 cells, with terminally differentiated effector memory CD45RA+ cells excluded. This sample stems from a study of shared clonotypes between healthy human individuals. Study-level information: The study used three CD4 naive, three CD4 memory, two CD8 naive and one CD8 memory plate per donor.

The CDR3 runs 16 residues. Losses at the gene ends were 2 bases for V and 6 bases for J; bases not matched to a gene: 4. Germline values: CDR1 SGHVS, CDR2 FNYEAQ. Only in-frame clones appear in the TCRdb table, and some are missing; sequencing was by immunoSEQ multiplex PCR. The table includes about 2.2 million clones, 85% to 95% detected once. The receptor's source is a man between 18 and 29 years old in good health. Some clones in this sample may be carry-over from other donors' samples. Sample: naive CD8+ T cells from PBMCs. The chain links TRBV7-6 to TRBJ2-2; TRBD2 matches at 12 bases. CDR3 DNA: TGTGCCAGCAGCTTACTAGCGGGAGGGCCCGCCGGGGAGCTGTTTTTT. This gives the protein CASSLLAGGPAGELFF.